This T cell receptor (beta chain) comes out of a study of T cell changes during pregnancy in multiple sclerosis. Using immunoSEQ multiplex PCR, the repertoire was profiled, and TCRdb retains in-frame clones only, with some absent. Among over 25,000 clones listed, 88% were seen once. The V gene end was trimmed by 2 bases and the J gene end by 2 bases; junction bases not matched to a gene: 10. Germline CDR1 and CDR2: SGHVS and FNYEAQ. This CDR3 spans 17 amino acids. Sequenced material: CD8+ T cells from peripheral blood mononuclear cells, taken in the second trimester of pregnancy. This receptor was obtained from a female donor with multiple sclerosis, enrolled in a pregnancy study. This chain joins TRBV7-6 and TRBJ1-1; the match to TRBD1 covers 8 bases. The CDR3 nucleotides read TGTGCCAGCAGCTTATTTAAAGGTCAGGGGGCCAACACTGAAGCTTTCTTT. This codes for CASSLFKGQGANTEAFF.